This T cell receptor beta chain is from a study of T cells in Graves' hyperthyroidism and ophthalmopathy (dated by TCRdb to between 2018 and 2021). As for the study more broadly: Peripheral blood samples were taken at the time of initial diagnosis, prior to any treatment. Thyroid tissue and blood T-cell repertoires from more than five Graves' hyperthyroidism patients were also compared in the study. The approximately 98 discovery patients were randomly divided into training and test sets at a 7:3 ratio. Following sampling, methimazole starting at 30 mg daily was given to hyperthyroidism patients, and high-dose intravenous methylprednisolone was given to ophthalmopathy patients. To identify distinguishing TCR V-J signatures, a discovery cohort of some 99 patients was used, comprising 43 with Graves' ophthalmopathy and under 60 with stable Graves' hyperthyroidism. TCR Vbeta CDR3 sequencing of 140 or so peripheral blood samples (around 45 ophthalmopathy, roughly 74 hyperthyroidism and roughly 17 progressor patients) is reported in the paper. An independent validation cohort of fewer than 20 hyperthyroidism patients and about 15 patients who later progressed to ophthalmopathy tested prospective prediction of ophthalmopathy.

On the study overall, not on this receptor specifically: Ophthalmopathy was separated from stable hyperthyroidism by a 13 V-J signature model, with approximately 85% sensitivity and around 81% specificity obtained in cross-validation and 80%/75% obtained in testing. No statistical method was used to fix the sample size in advance, and group allocation was not hidden from the investigators. Blood samples also contained most of the expanded thyroid clonotypes (frequency above 0.001), which suggests that blood repertoires may reflect thyroid immune responses. During validation, the model predicted progression to ophthalmopathy a median of approximately 6 months ahead of onset, with around 70% sensitivity and around 73% specificity.

At the junction V is shortened by 0 bases and J by 8 bases; bases outside the gene matches: 10. The germline V gene (reference sequence) provides CDR1 LGHDT and CDR2 YNNKEL. From cysteine to phenylalanine, the CDR3 is 16 amino acids long. Here the CDR3 DNA is all that survives: 48 bases in frame from base 1. The hyperthyroidism patients were between 18 and 65 years old and newly diagnosed, with a disease duration of less than 2 months. Patients with uncontrolled infections, other autoimmune diseases, pregnancy or lactation were excluded. Diagnoses were based on clinical symptoms, serum thyroxine and TRAb, thyroid ultrasound and orbital computed tomography. Blood from progressor patients was collected at the time of first diagnosis with hyperthyroidism, before any ophthalmopathy symptoms had appeared. Ficoll-Paque density gradient centrifugation was used to isolate PBMCs from approximately 11 ml of fresh peripheral blood. Progressor patients were initially diagnosed with Graves' hyperthyroidism and developed ophthalmopathy during follow-up. Trizol reagent was used to extract total RNA, and RNA quality was then checked on an Agilent 2100 Bioanalyzer.

Many counts were recorded for this clonotype. Its specific antigen is unknown. Per-nucleotide qualities are absent, and no much larger clonotype sits a single base away. TCR beta CDR3 regions were amplified from RNA transcripts. The TCR CDR3 was subjected to a first round of RT-PCR using the HTBI primer set and the Qiagen OneStep RT-PCR kit. Libraries were constructed in a second round of multiplex PCR, after which size selection and purification were carried out. The libraries were sequenced on an Illumina HiSeq2000 using paired-end 100 bp reads. The original pipeline was this. SOAPnuke was used to process the raw data, removing reads that contained adapters or uncalled bases, had a mean Phred below 15, or lacked an exact match to the constant primer or identifier. High-quality paired reads were merged with COPE v1.2.5, and unique nucleotide sequences were defined as clonotypes. MiTCR v1.1 was used to align clonotypes to the IMGT TRBV, TRBD and TRBJ reference segments. The analysis was restricted to V-J combinations with a frequency above 0.0001, which together covered 99% to 99.2% of the repertoires. The TCS score was defined as the ratio of F50 (clonal expansion) to E x V (chaos), calculated using BLOSUM62-based TCRdist between CDR3 peptides within each V-J. Welch's t-statistics and random forest reduced fewer than 550 V-J features to around 14, which were used in a naive Bayes classifier (R e1071). Using fastp at Q25 and MiXCR, TCRdb reprocessed the public reads and kept productive beta chains. Under each unique CDR3 protein, matching rows form one entry showing the most common genes and DNA. The V and J calls reflect TCRdb's pipeline rather than the authors' work. This sample holds about 130,000 distinct CDR3 sequences; roughly 23% were observed only once. The top ten hold about 67% of the sample.

This TCR derives from a woman between 50 and 59 years old with Graves' hyperthyroidism that later progressed to Graves' ophthalmopathy. Sequencing was done on a sample of blood. Recombination connected TRBV3-1 to TRBJ2-1, and 7 bases in between align with TRBD2. The DNA sequence follows: TGTGCCAGCAGCCAAGACTTCAAGCTGGGGGGGGATGAGCAGTTCTTC. Translated, this gives CASSQDFKLGGDEQFF.